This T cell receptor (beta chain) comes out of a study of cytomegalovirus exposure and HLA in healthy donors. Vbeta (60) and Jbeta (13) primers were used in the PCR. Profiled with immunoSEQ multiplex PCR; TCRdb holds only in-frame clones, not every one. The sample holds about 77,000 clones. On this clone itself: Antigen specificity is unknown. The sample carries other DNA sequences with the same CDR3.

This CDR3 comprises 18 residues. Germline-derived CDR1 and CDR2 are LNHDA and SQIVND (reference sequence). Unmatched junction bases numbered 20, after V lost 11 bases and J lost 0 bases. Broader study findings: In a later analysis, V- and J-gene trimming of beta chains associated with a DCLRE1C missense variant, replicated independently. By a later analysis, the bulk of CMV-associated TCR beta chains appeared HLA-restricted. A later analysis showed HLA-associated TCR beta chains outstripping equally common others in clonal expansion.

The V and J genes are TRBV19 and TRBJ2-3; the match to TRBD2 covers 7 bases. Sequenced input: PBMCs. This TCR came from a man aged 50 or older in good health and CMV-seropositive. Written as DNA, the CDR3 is TGTGCCCTAAGGAAGTTGGAGGGTCTAGCGGTTAGCACAGATACGCAGTATTTT. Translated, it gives CALRKLEGLAVSTDTQYF.